The 28 T cell receptor beta chains in this list originate from one sample, sequenced in a study of quantifying T cell responses using KT2 cells. Study summary: TCR alpha and beta constant-region primers primed reverse transcription of RNA.

Each cDNA got a UMI-containing oligo ligated at its 3' end. First-round PCR used roughly 4 cycles and beta primers RC1.1 and RC1.2 covering TRBC1 and TRBC2. TCRdb analysed the UMI-ligation and nested PCR reads with MiXCR anew, one entry per CDR3 protein. The profile shows roughly 50,000 distinct CDR3 sequences, approximately 13% of them singletons. Input material: PBMCs spiked with cells of the T cell clone KT2. These receptors were collected from a human donor.

This clonotype occurred many times. The chain uses TRBV4-1 and TRBJ2-3; D gene ambiguous. CDR1 is MGHRA and CDR2 is YSYEKL in the germline V gene. Trimming removed 3 bases at V and 2 bases at J, with 12 bases between. The CDR3 spans 15 residues. This CDR3 is CASSHQLRPTDTQYF. The CDR3 DNA follows: TGCGCCAGCAGCCACCAATTACGGCCCACAGATACGCAGTATTTT.

This clonotype has more than one count but fewer than ten. V and J are TRBV29-1 and TRBJ1-1; maybe TRBD1 (5 bases). The CDR3 has 14 amino acids. The germline CDR1 and CDR2 sequences are SQVTM and ANQGSEA. Trimming stripped 3 bases from V and 0 bases from J, with 11 bases between. Written as DNA, the CDR3 is TGCAGCGTTGATAAGGCCAGGGTGAACACTGAAGCTTTCTTT. It codes for CSVDKARVNTEAFF.

This clonotype was seen many times. For the CDR3, the DNA is TGTGCCACCAGCAGAGTTCCGAGTGGCGAGCAGTTCTTC. Translated, it gives CATSRVPSGEQFF. V gene TRBV15 combines with J gene TRBJ2-1, with D hard to call. CDR3 size: 13 residues. Germline lookup yields CDR1 LNHNV and CDR2 YYDKDF (reference sequence). Trimming removed 1 base from V and 10 bases from J, with 11 bases in between.

This clonotype was seen at least ten times. The CDR3 loop reads CASRSPALAGGRAGELFF. The CDR3, as DNA: TGTGCCAGCAGGTCCCCGGCACTAGCGGGAGGAAGGGCCGGGGAGCTGTTTTTT. The V gene is TRBV6-5, the J gene TRBJ2-2, with 12 bases lining up with TRBD2. The CDR3 is made up of 18 amino acids. The trim removed 6 bases at V and 6 bases at J, leaving 14 bases unmatched. The germline gives CDR1 MNHEY, CDR2 SVGAGI.

This clonotype was recorded at least ten times. The V gene is TRBV5-4, the J gene TRBJ2-1; D is uncertain. The V gene's germline CDR1 is SGHNT and CDR2 YYREEE (reference sequence). Trimming took 0 bases from V and 0 from J, leaving 7 bases between them. There are 15 residues in the CDR3. The CDR3 region is CASSLETRSYNEQFF. Here the CDR3 DNA reads TGTGCCAGCAGCTTGGAGACCCGCTCCTACAATGAGCAGTTCTTC.

This clonotype was seen only a few times. The chain uses TRBV7-8 and TRBJ2-5; TRBD2 agrees at 8 bases. The CDR3 has 13 amino acids. Germline V gene data show CDR1 as SGHVS and CDR2 as FQNEAQ. The CDR3 here is CVGREGLQETQYF. The CDR3 DNA sequence: TGTGTCGGCCGGGAGGGTTTACAAGAGACCCAGTACTTC. The variable domain in full, with the rest retrieved from reference TRBV7-8 and TRBJ2-5, is GAGVSQSPRYKVAKRGQDVALRCDPISGHVSLFWYQQALGQGPEFLTYFQNEAQLDKSGLPSDRFFAERPEGSVSTLKIQRTQQEDSAVYLCVGREGLQETQYFGPGTRLLVL.

At least ten counts were recorded for this clonotype. The chain couples TRBV20-1 to TRBJ2-5, with TRBD1 identical over 9 bases. CDR1 DFQATT and CDR2 SNEGSKA come from the germline V gene (reference sequence). The CDR3 runs 13 residues. Trimming took 2 bases from V and 5 from J; bases not matched to a gene: 3. As DNA, the CDR3 is TGCAGTGCTAGAAGACAGGGGGGGGAGACCCAGTACTTC. It codes for CSARRQGGETQYF.

The chain carries TRBV11-2 and TRBJ1-4, with TRBD1 matching over 8 bases. CDR1 SGHAT and CDR2 FQNNGV come from the germline V gene. V was pared by 2 bases and J by 6 bases, with 11 bases of the junction left unmatched. This CDR3 is built from 17 residues. In DNA form, the CDR3 reads TGTGCCAGCAGCTTAAGAATACGACAGGGGACACATGAAAAACTGTTTTTT. It yields the protein CASSLRIRQGTHEKLFF. The full variable domain, completed using reference TRBV11-2 and TRBJ1-4, is EAGVAQSPRYKIIEKRQSVAFWCNPISGHATLYWYQQILGQGPKLLIQFQNNGVVDDSQLPKDRFSAERLKGVDSTLKIQPAKLEDSAVYLCASSLRIRQGTHEKLFFGSGTQLSVL.

V usage is TRBV4-1 and J usage is TRBJ2-7; D perhaps matches TRBD2 (6 bases). The length of the CDR3 is 15 residues. The V end was cut by 1 base, the J end by 2 bases, with 12 bases between. From germline, CDR1 is MGHRA and CDR2 YSYEKL. The CDR3 here is CASSQGLGQPYEQYF. The CDR3 DNA is TGCGCCAGCAGCCAAGGACTAGGCCAACCCTACGAGCAGTACTTC.

This chain links TRBV4-1 with TRBJ2-1; D may correspond to TRBD1 or TRBD2 (5 bases each). Germline V gives CDR1 MGHRA, CDR2 YSYEKL. This CDR3 contains 13 residues. Between the trimmed V and J ends, which lost 2 bases and 11 bases, there was a span of 13 bases. As DNA, the CDR3 is TGCGCCAGCAGCCAAAGTCCCGGGACCAAGCAGTTCTTC. Protein product: CASSQSPGTKQFF.

The table lists this clonotype with a few counts. This sequence joins TRBV4-1 and TRBJ1-6, with D possibly matching TRBD1 (5 bases). The V gene's germline CDR1 is MGHRA and CDR2 YSYEKL. The CDR3 runs to 15 residues. V gave up 1 base and J gave up 7 bases, with 11 bases separating them. CDR3 loop: CASSQADSDNSPLHF. CDR3 sequence (DNA): TGCGCCAGCAGCCAAGCCGACAGTGACAATTCACCCCTCCACTTT.

This clonotype was counted a few times. V usage is TRBV7-6 and J usage is TRBJ2-2; D might be TRBD1 (6 bases). Per the germline V gene, CDR1 is SGHVS and CDR2 is FNYEAQ. CDR3 length: 15 residues. V lost 6 bases, J lost 2 bases, and 13 bases lay in between. The CDR3 spells CASRTGTSNTGELFF. CDR3 sequence (DNA): TGTGCCAGCAGAACCGGGACAAGCAACACCGGGGAGCTGTTTTTT.

The chain recombines TRBV25-1 with TRBJ2-7, with TRBD1 matching 7 bases. V lost 4 bases and J lost 3; bases outside the gene matches: 3. The CDR3 has 13 amino acids. Per the germline V gene, CDR1 is MGHDK and CDR2 is SYGVNS. In DNA form, the CDR3 reads TGTGCCAGCAGTGCGGCAGGGGGCTACGAGCAGTACTTC. This translates into CASSAAGGYEQYF.

J is TRBJ2-7 and V is TRBV5-1; 7 positions agree with TRBD2. The CDR3 is 15 residues long. Germline CDR1 and CDR2: SGHRS and YFSETQ. Trimming removed 0 bases from V and 2 bases from J; junction bases left unmatched: 5. The DNA of the CDR3 is TGCGCCAGCAGCTTGGGTCGCGGGGGTGCCTACGAGCAGTACTTC. Translating gives CASSLGRGGAYEQYF.

The sample holds many counts of this clonotype. This chain connects TRBV6-2 or TRBV6-3 to TRBJ2-3; 11 nucleotides align to TRBD2. CDR1 is MNHEY and CDR2 is SVGEGT in the germline V gene. This CDR3 comprises 14 residues. The V gene end was trimmed by 8 bases and the J gene end by 3 bases; junction bases not matched to a gene: 4. The chain's CDR3 is CASESSGRTDTQYF. The DNA for the CDR3 is TGTGCCAGCGAGTCTAGCGGGAGGACAGATACGCAGTATTTT.

This clonotype was detected a few times. The V gene is TRBV2, the J gene TRBJ2-7; a weak D match, TRBD2 (6 bases). This CDR3 region has 15 residues. The ends were cut back, 6 bases at V and 1 base at J, with 16 bases in the middle. CDR1 is SNHLY, CDR2 FYNNEI, per germline. CDR3 sequence: CASRPFGGSSYEQYF. CDR3 in DNA: TGTGCCAGCAGACCTTTCGGAGGGTCGTCCTACGAGCAGTACTTC.

This clonotype was observed a handful of times. The chain recombines TRBV11-3 with TRBJ1-1, with D uncertain. V was clipped by 1 base and J by 2 bases, with 11 bases between them. The CDR3 runs to 15 residues. Germline CDR1 reads SGHNT; CDR2 reads YENEEA. The CDR3 nucleotides are TGTGCCAGCAGCTTAGGTCTACTTAGAAACACTGAAGCTTTCTTT. Amino acids: CASSLGLLRNTEAFF.

This chain links TRBV28 with TRBJ2-5; 7 bases agree with TRBD1. CDR3 length: 13 amino acids. V lost 5 bases, J lost 5 bases, and 5 bases stayed unmatched. The germline CDR1 and CDR2 sequences are MDHEN and SYDVKM. In DNA form, the CDR3 reads TGTGCCAGCAGTCGACAGGGATGGGAGACCCAGTACTTC. It specifies CASSRQGWETQYF. The full variable domain, with the rest looked up from reference TRBV28 and TRBJ2-5, is DVKVTQSSRYLVKRTGEKVFLECVQDMDHENMFWYRQDPGLGLRLIYFSYDVKMKEKGDIPEGYSVSREKKERFSLILESASTNQTSMYLCASSRQGWETQYFGPGTRLLVL.

This clonotype was counted a few times. The chain links TRBV3-1 to TRBJ2-7; D uncertain. The V gene's germline CDR1 is LGHDT and CDR2 YNNKEL (reference sequence). The ends were cut back, 1 base at V and 7 bases at J, with 5 bases in the middle. The length of the CDR3 is 11 residues. CDR3 nucleotide sequence: TGTGCCAGCAGCCAAGGGATAGAGCAGTACTTC. This translates into CASSQGIEQYF.

Many counts were recorded for this clonotype. The chain combines TRBV3-1 with TRBJ1-5, with D unclear. The V gene lost 1 base and the J gene lost 5 bases, with 12 bases spanning the gap. Germline CDR1 reads LGHDT; CDR2 reads YNNKEL (reference sequence). CDR3 length: 15 residues. The CDR3 coding sequence is TGTGCCAGCAGCCAAGGAGTGGGCAGCTATCAGCCCCAGCATTTT. As protein: CASSQGVGSYQPQHF. Drawing the rest from reference TRBV3-1 and TRBJ1-5, the complete variable domain is DTAVSQTPKYLVTQMGNDKSIKCEQNLGHDTMYWYKQDSKKFLKIMFSYNNKELIINETVPNRFSPKSPDKAHLNLHINSLELGDSAVYFCASSQGVGSYQPQHFGDGTRLSIL.

The rearrangement uses TRBV5-4 and TRBJ2-3; D perhaps matches TRBD2 (7 bases). CDR3 size: 15 residues. CDR1 is SGHNT and CDR2 is YYREEE in the germline V gene (reference sequence). V was cut by 4 bases and J by 1 base, with 13 bases left in between. The CDR3 loop is CASSPRGLGTDTQYF. The CDR3 region has the DNA TGTGCCAGCAGCCCGCGGGGGCTCGGCACAGATACGCAGTATTTT. The full variable domain, completed using reference TRBV5-4 and TRBJ2-3, is ETGVTQSPTHLIKTRGQQVTLRCSSQSGHNTVSWYQQALGQGPQFIFQYYREEENGRGNFPPRFSGLQFPNYSSELNVNALELDDSALYLCASSPRGLGTDTQYFGPGTRLTVL.

This clonotype was picked up a small number of times. The CDR3 is CSVGAGGNNEQFF. The CDR3 DNA is TGCAGCGTCGGAGCGGGGGGGAACAATGAGCAGTTCTTC. The V gene is TRBV29-1, the J gene TRBJ2-1; 10 bases match TRBD2. Germline CDR1 and CDR2: SQVTM and ANQGSEA. J gave up 5 bases and V 6 bases, and 4 bases lay outside the gene matches. This CDR3 has 13 residues.

The genes are TRBV15 and TRBJ2-5, with 8 bases lining up with TRBD2. This CDR3 is 14 amino acids long. CDR1 LNHNV and CDR2 YYDKDF come from the germline V gene (reference sequence). The junction had 2 bases not matched to a gene; V was cut back by 0 bases and J by 5 bases. CDR3 loop: CATSRELAAETQYF. The CDR3 nucleotides read TGTGCCACCAGCAGAGAACTAGCGGCCGAGACCCAGTACTTC.

This rearrangement joins TRBV7-3 to TRBJ1-1; D not resolved. Germline V CDR1 and CDR2: SGHTA, FQGTGA. The V and J ends lost 2 bases and 3 bases respectively, with 16 bases between them. CDR3 length equals 16 residues. This CDR3 is CASSLLGSGRDTEAFF. CDR3 DNA: TGTGCCAGCAGCTTACTAGGGTCCGGGAGGGACACTGAAGCTTTCTTT.

This chain uses TRBV20-1 with TRBJ2-3, with 13 bases aligning to TRBD2. The junction had 9 bases not matched to a gene; V was cut back by 3 bases and J by 0 bases. The CDR3 sequence is 18 residues long. CDR1 is DFQATT, CDR2 SNEGSKA, per germline (reference sequence). The CDR3 loop is CSASRGLAGPHSTDTQYF. Here the CDR3 DNA reads TGCAGTGCTAGTCGGGGACTAGCGGGACCCCATAGCACAGATACGCAGTATTTT.

The J gene is TRBJ2-3, the V gene TRBV20-1; D ambiguous. This CDR3 has 13 amino acids. Germline CDR1 reads DFQATT; CDR2 reads SNEGSKA (reference sequence). The ends were cut back, 0 bases at V and 9 bases at J, with 13 bases in the middle. The CDR3 coding sequence is TGCAGTGCTAGAGATCGTAATAGGCCCACGCAGTATTTT. This codes for CSARDRNRPTQYF.

The chain combines TRBV18 with TRBJ1-6; D may be TRBD1 (5 bases). This CDR3 has 14 amino acids. Germline values: CDR1 KGHSH, CDR2 LQKENI. The germline V and J ends were trimmed by 0 bases and 8 bases, with 8 bases remaining between them. The CDR3 loop reads CASSPPGEHSPLHF. CDR3 in DNA: TGTGCCAGCTCACCACCAGGGGAGCATTCACCCCTCCACTTT.

Only a few counts were recorded for this clonotype. The J gene is TRBJ1-2, the V gene TRBV10-3; 7 bases fit TRBD1. This CDR3 has 13 amino acids. V lost 7 bases, J lost 0 bases, and 2 bases stayed unmatched. Germline CDR1 reads ENHRY; CDR2 reads SYGVKD. This CDR3 reads CAITGTANYGYTF. The CDR3 region has the DNA TGTGCCATCACCGGGACAGCTAACTATGGCTACACCTTC.